This record covers a single T cell receptor (beta chain). Its antigen is currently unknown. The protocol attached unique molecular identifiers to individual cDNA molecules. TCRdb independently ran MiXCR on the 5' RACE reads; one entry per CDR3 protein. Counted here are tens of thousands of distinct CDR3 sequences, roughly 8.7% occurring once; the ten biggest clones make up 3.5% to 5%. This sample is drawn from a study of early T cells in non-severe SARS-CoV-2 infection. Study-wide context: Sequencing input comprised bulk RNA from unsorted whole blood; chain pairing was not available. General observations from the study: Anti-spike CD8 responses were favored in VDJdb matching, and private and CD4 specificities were missed.

From germline, CDR1 is MNHNS and CDR2 SASEGT. The CDR3 is made up of 11 amino acids. V was cut by 8 bases and J by 5 bases, with 9 bases left in between. J is TRBJ2-5 and V is TRBV6-1; tentatively, D is TRBD2 (5 bases). The clonotype comes from an adult who was a healthcare worker with PCR-confirmed SARS-CoV-2 infection or an uninfected control (not recorded which). This specimen consisted of whole blood, obtained at baseline. The CDR3 loop reads CASRRMETQYF. The CDR3 DNA sequence: TGTGCCAGCCGGAGGATGGAGACCCAGTACTTC.